This T cell receptor (beta chain) was profiled in a study of glioma-infiltrating T cells after dendritic cell vaccination. Profiling relied on immunoSEQ multiplex PCR, and the TCRdb table lists in-frame clones only, not all of them. The sample has 70,000 to 90,000 clones; 75% to 90% are singletons. The CDR3 has 15 amino acids. Germline V gives CDR1 KGHSH, CDR2 LQKENI. V was shortened by 1 base and J by 0 bases, with 8 bases between the two germline ends. Time point meaning: after dendritic cell vaccination, including at tumor progression/relapse. The J gene is TRBJ2-3, the V gene TRBV18; D is unclear. This material consisted of blood, taken after dendritic cell vaccination. This TCR was sampled from a human donor with glioblastoma. DNA for the CDR3: TGTGCCAGCTCACCACTAGTAGCTAGCACAGATACGCAGTATTTT. It specifies CASSPLVASTDTQYF.